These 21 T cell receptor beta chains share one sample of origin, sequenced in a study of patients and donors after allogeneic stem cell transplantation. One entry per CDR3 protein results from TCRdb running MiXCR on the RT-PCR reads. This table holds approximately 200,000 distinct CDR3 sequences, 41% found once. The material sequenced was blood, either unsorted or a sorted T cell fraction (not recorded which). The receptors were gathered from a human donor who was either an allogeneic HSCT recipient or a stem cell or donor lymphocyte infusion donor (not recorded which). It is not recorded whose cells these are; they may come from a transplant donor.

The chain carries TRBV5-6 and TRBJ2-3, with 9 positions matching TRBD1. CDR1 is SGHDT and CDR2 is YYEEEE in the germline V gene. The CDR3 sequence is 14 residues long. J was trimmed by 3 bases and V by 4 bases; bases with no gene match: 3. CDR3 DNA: TGTGCCAGCAGCGGGGACAGGGTTACAGATACGCAGTATTTT. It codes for CASSGDRVTDTQYF.

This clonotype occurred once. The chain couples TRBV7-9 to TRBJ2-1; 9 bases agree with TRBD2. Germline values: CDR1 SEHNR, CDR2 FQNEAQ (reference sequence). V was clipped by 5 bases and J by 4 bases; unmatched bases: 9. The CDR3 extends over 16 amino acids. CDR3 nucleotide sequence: TGTGCCAGCAGCGGCCGACTAGCGGACACTTACAATGAGCAGTTCTTC. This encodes CASSGRLADTYNEQFF.

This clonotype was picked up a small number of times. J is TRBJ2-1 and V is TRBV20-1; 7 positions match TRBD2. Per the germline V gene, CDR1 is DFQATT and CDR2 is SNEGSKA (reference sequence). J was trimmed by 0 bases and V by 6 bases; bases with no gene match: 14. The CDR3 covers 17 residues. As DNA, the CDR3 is TGCAGTGCAAGGGTTTCTAGCGGCATAAGCTCCTACAATGAGCAGTTCTTC. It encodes CSARVSSGISSYNEQFF.

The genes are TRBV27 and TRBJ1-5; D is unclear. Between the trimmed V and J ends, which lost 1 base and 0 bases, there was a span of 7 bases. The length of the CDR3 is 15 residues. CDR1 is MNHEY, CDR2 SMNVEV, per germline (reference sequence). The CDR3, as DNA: TGTGCCAGCAGTTTATTTCCAGGTAGCAATCAGCCCCAGCATTTT. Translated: CASSLFPGSNQPQHF.

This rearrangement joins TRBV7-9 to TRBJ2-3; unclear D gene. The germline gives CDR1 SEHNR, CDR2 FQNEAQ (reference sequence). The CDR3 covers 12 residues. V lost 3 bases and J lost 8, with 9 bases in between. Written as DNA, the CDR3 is TGTGCCAGCAGCTTTACACTACTTACGCAGTATTTT. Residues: CASSFTLLTQYF.

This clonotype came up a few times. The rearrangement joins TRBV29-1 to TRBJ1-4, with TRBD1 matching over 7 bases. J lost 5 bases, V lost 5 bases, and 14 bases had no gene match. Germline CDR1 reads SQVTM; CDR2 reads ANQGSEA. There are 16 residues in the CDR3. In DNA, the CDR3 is TGCAGCGTTCCGGACTCAGACAGGGCGCCCAATGAAAAACTGTTTTTT. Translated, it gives CSVPDSDRAPNEKLFF.

CDR3 in DNA: TGTGCCAGCAGTTCTATTAGCGGGAGGGCAGAGACCCAGTACTTC. Translating gives CASSSISGRAETQYF. The chain joins TRBV7-9 to TRBJ2-5; 11 nucleotides line up with TRBD2. The CDR3 consists of 15 residues. V shed 6 bases and J 4 bases; nucleotides not matched to a gene: 7. Germline V gives CDR1 SEHNR, CDR2 FQNEAQ (reference sequence).

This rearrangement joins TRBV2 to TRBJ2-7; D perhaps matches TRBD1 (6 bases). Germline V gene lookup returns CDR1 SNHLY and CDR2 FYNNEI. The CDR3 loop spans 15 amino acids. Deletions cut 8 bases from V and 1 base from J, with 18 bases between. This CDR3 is CASCPSRGLSYEQYF. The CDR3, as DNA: TGTGCCAGCTGCCCGTCCAGGGGCCTTTCCTACGAGCAGTACTTC.

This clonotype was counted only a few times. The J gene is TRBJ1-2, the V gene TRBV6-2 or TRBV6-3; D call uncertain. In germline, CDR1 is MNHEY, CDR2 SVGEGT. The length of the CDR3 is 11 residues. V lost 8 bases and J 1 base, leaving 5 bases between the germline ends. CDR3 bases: TGTGCCAGCGGCAGTAACTATGGCTACACCTTC. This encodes CASGSNYGYTF.

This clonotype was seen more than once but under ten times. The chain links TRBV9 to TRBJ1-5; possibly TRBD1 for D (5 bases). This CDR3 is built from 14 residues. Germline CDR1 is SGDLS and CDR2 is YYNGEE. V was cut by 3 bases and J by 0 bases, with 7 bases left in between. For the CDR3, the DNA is TGTGCCAGCAGCGCGGGGGATAGCAATCAGCCCCAGCATTTT. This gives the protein CASSAGDSNQPQHF.

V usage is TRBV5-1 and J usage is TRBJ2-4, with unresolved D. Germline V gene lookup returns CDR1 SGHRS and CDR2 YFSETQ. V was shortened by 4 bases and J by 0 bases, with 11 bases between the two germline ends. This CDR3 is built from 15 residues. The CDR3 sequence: CASSPDLLAKNIQYF. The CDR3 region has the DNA TGCGCCAGCAGCCCGGACCTTCTAGCCAAAAACATTCAGTACTTC. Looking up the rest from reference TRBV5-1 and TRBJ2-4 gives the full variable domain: KAGVTQTPRYLIKTRGQQVTLSCSPISGHRSVSWYQQTPGQGLQFLFEYFSETQRNKGNFPGRFSGRQFSNSRSEMNVSTLELGDSALYLCASSPDLLAKNIQYFGAGTRLSVL.

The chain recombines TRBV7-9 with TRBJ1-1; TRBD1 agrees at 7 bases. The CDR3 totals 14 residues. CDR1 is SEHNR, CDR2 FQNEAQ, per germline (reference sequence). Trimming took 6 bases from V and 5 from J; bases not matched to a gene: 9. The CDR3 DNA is TGTGCCAGCAGTTCGACAGGGCAGGGGACTGAAGCTTTCTTT. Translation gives CASSSTGQGTEAFF.

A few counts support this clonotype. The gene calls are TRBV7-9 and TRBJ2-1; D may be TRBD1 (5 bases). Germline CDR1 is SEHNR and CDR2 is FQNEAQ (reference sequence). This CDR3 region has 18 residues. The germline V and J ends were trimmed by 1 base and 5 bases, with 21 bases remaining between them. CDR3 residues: CASSLDFDSPNQHNEQFF. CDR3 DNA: TGTGCCAGCAGCTTAGACTTCGACAGTCCAAACCAACACAATGAGCAGTTCTTC.

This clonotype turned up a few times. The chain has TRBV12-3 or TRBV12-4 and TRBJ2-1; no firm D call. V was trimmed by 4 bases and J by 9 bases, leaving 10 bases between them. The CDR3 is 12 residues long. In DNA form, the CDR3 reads TGTGCCAGCAGTTCTAAAAGTTGTGAGCAGTTCTTC. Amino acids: CASSSKSCEQFF.

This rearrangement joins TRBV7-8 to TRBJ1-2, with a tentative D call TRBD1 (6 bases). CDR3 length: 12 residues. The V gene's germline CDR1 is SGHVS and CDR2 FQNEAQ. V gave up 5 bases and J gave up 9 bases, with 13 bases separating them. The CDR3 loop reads CASSGTGISYTF. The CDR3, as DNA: TGTGCCAGCAGCGGCACAGGGATAAGCTACACCTTC. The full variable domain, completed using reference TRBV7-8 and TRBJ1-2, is GAGVSQSPRYKVAKRGQDVALRCDPISGHVSLFWYQQALGQGPEFLTYFQNEAQLDKSGLPSDRFFAERPEGSVSTLKIQRTQQEDSAVYLCASSGTGISYTFGSGTRLTVV.

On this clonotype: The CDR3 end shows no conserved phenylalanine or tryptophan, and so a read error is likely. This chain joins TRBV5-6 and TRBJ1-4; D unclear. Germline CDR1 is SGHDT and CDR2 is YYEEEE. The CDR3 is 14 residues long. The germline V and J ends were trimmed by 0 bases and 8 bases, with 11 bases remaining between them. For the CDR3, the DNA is TGTGCCAGCAGCTTGGAGCCCAGAGGCGAAAAACTGTTTTTG. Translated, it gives CASSLEPRGEKLFL.

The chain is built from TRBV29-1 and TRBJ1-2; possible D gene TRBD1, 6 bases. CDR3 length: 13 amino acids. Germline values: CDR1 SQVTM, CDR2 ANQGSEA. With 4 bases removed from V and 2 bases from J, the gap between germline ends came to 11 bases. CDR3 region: CSVAGGRNYGYTF. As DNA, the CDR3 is TGCAGCGTTGCGGGGGGGCGAAACTATGGCTACACCTTC.

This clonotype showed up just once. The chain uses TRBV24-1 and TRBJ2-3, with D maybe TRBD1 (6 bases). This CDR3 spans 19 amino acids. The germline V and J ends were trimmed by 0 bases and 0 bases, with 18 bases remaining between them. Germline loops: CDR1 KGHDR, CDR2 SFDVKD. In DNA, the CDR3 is TGTGCCACCAGTGATTTGGGGAAACAGGGATTCCGTAGCACAGATACGCAGTATTTT. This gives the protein CATSDLGKQGFRSTDTQYF.

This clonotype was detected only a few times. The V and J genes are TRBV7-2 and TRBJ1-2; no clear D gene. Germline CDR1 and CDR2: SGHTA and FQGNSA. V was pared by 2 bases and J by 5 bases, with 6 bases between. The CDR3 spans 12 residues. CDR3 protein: CASSLYEYGYTF. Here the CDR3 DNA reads TGTGCCAGCAGCTTATATGAATATGGCTACACCTTC.

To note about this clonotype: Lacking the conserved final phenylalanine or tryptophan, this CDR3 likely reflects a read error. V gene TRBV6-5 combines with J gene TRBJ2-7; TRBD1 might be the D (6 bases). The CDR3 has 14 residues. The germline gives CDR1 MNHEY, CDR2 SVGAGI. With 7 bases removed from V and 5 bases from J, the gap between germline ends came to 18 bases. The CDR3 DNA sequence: TGTGCCAGCACATCGGAGGCAGGGGATAACGAGCAGTACTTA. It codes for CASTSEAGDNEQYL.

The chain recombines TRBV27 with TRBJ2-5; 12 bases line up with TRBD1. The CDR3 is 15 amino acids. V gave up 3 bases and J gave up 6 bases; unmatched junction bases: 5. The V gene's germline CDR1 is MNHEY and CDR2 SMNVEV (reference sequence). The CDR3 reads CASSFLGTGGQTQYF. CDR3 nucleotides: TGTGCCAGCAGTTTCTTGGGGACAGGGGGCCAGACCCAGTACTTC.